These T cell receptor beta chains were read from a single sample in a study of cytomegalovirus exposure and HLA in healthy donors. Clones were sequenced by immunoSEQ multiplex PCR, and TCRdb holds only the in-frame ones, with some missing. The sample has more than 90,000 clones, 70% to 80% seen once. Sequencing was performed on PBMCs. The receptor source for this set is a woman aged 45 to 65 in good health and CMV-seropositive. Each CDR3 is given with its conserved first and last residue. A D gene is named only where the DNA matches it firmly. Only part of the rows carry a size: once, few, many, or a class if the clone is expanded.

CDR3 DNA	CDR3 protein	clone size	D gene	J gene	V gene
TGTGCCAGCAGCTTGAAAGCATTAACGATAAGCAATCAGCCCCAGCATTTT	CASSLKALTISNQPQHF	few	-	TRBJ1-5	TRBV5-5
TGTGCCTGGAGTACGACCCTAGGACAGGCCGGATCCTACGAGCAGTACTTC	CAWSTTLGQAGSYEQYF	-	TRBD1	TRBJ2-7	TRBV30
TGTGCCAGCAGCTCCGGGACAGGGCCCACTGAAGCTTTCTTT	CASSSGTGPTEAFF	-	TRBD1	TRBJ1-1	TRBV7-3
TGTGCCAGCTCACCAGATCAGGGCGTCTATGGCTACACCTTC	CASSPDQGVYGYTF	-	-	TRBJ1-2	TRBV18
TGTGCCAGCAGTACCCGGGACAGGGGCCTAACCTACGAGCAGTACTTC	CASSTRDRGLTYEQYF	-	TRBD1	TRBJ2-7	TRBV27
TGTGCCAGCAGACTAGGGCCGGGGAACACTGAAGCTTTCTTT	CASRLGPGNTEAFF	-	-	TRBJ1-1	TRBV7-3
TGTGCCAGCAGCCAAGGACTAGCGGGACTTGACGAGCAGTACTTC	CASSQGLAGLDEQYF	-	TRBD2	TRBJ2-7	TRBV4-2
TGCGCCAGCAGCCAAGCCTTCCTTCAAGCGGGTAATGAAAAACTGTTTTTT	CASSQAFLQAGNEKLFF	-	-	TRBJ1-4	TRBV4-3
TGTGCCAGCAGCCTGGGGACCCAGGGTTTTTGGGGCAATCAGCCCCAGCATTTT	CASSLGTQGFWGNQPQHF	-	-	TRBJ1-5	TRBV5-5
TGTGCCAGCAGTTTGCGGTCACGACTAGCGGGGGATTACTCTGGGGCCAACGTCCTGACTTTC	CASSLRSRLAGDYSGANVLTF	-	TRBD2	TRBJ2-6	TRBV27
TGCGCCAGCAGGACTAGCGGTACCTACGAGCAGTACTTC	CASRTSGTYEQYF	-	TRBD2	TRBJ2-7	TRBV4-1
TGTGCCTGGAGCCGAGGGTCAGATAGCAATCAGCCCCAGCATTTT	CAWSRGSDSNQPQHF	-	-	TRBJ1-5	TRBV30
TGCAGTGCTAGAGAAACACAAGGCTACACCTTC	CSARETQGYTF	-	-	TRBJ1-2	TRBV20-1
TGTGCCAGCAGCCCCCCGGACAGATATACGCAGTATTTT	CASSPPDRYTQYF	-	-	TRBJ2-3	TRBV7-2
TGCGCCAGCAGCCACTCACCGGAGGGACAGGGATGGAACACTGAAGCTTTCTTT	CASSHSPEGQGWNTEAFF	-	TRBD1	TRBJ1-1	TRBV4-3
TGTGCCAGCAGCCCAACGGGGGGTCTCAATCGCGAGCAGTACTTC	CASSPTGGLNREQYF	few	TRBD2	TRBJ2-7	TRBV5-4
TGCGCCAGCAGCTTGGGAGGGGTATCTGGACTAGCCAGTGGGGCGCAGTATTTT	CASSLGGVSGLASGAQYF	-	TRBD2	TRBJ2-3	TRBV5-1
TGCGCCAGCAGCCAAGATTGGCACAGGCCTGAAGCTTTCTTT	CASSQDWHRPEAFF	-	-	TRBJ1-1	TRBV4-3
TGTGCCAGCTCACCGGGACTAGCGGAATCAAAAAACATTCAGTACTTC	CASSPGLAESKNIQYF	-	TRBD2	TRBJ2-4	TRBV18
TGTGCCAGCAGTTTCGATTGGTGGCAGGGGAGTCATCAGCCCCAGCATTTT	CASSFDWWQGSHQPQHF	-	-	TRBJ1-5	TRBV28
TGCGCCAGCAGCGAGGACAGTACTAATGAAAAACTGTTTTTT	CASSEDSTNEKLFF	-	-	TRBJ1-4	TRBV5-1
TGTGCCTGGAGTGACTCCCGGGGTTGGGCTTTCTTT	CAWSDSRGWAFF	-	-	TRBJ1-1	TRBV30
TGCGCCAGCAGCTCGGGACTAGCGGGGAAGGGCACAGATACGCAGTATTTT	CASSSGLAGKGTDTQYF	-	TRBD2	TRBJ2-3	TRBV5-1
TGTGCCAGCAGCTTAGGGCCCGGGGTGGGCGAGCAGTACTTC	CASSLGPGVGEQYF	-	-	TRBJ2-7	TRBV7-7
TGTGCCAGCAGCTTAGTGGGGGCAGACGTAGATACGCAGTATTTT	CASSLVGADVDTQYF	-	-	TRBJ2-3	TRBV7-2
TGCGCCAGCCGTTCCGCCGGCGAGGGAACTGAAGCTTTCTTT	CASRSAGEGTEAFF	-	-	TRBJ1-1	TRBV5-1
TGTGCCTGGAGCCTAGTGATGAACACTGAAGCTTTCTTT	CAWSLVMNTEAFF	-	-	TRBJ1-1	TRBV30
TGTGCCAGCAGCCAAGATATGGCTAGCGGGCAATACAATGAGCAGTTCTTC	CASSQDMASGQYNEQFF	-	TRBD2	TRBJ2-1	TRBV4-2
TGTGCCAGCAGTGAATGGGAACAGGGGGAACAGTTCTTC	CASSEWEQGEQFF	once	TRBD1	TRBJ2-1	TRBV25-1
TGTGCCAGCAGTTTATTTATTCCCACCGGGGAGCTGTTTTTT	CASSLFIPTGELFF	-	-	TRBJ2-2	TRBV28
TGTGCCAGCAGTGCCGCTAGCGGATTTACCTACGAGCAGTACTTC	CASSAASGFTYEQYF	-	TRBD2	TRBJ2-7	TRBV28
TGTGCCAGCAGCTTAGGACAGCAAGAGACCCAGTACTTC	CASSLGQQETQYF	few	-	TRBJ2-5	TRBV11-2
TGTGCCAGTAGAAATGGGGGGGTGGGTTCCCGCCGAAGGACTGAAGCTTTCTTT	CASRNGGVGSRRRTEAFF	few	-	TRBJ1-1	TRBV19
TGTGCCAGTAAAGAGGCGGGTAGCAATCAGCCCCAGCATTTT	CASKEAGSNQPQHF	-	-	TRBJ1-5	TRBV19
TGTGCCATCAGTGAGCGGACTAGTTCCGGGGAGCTGTTTTTT	CAISERTSSGELFF	-	TRBD2	TRBJ2-2	TRBV10-3
TGTGCCAGCAGCAAAGGTCCCCCCGGGACAGGGTCCCTGAATCAGCCCCAGCATTTT	CASSKGPPGTGSLNQPQHF	once	-	TRBJ1-5	TRBV21-1
TGTGCCAGTAGATTGGGACAAGCCACGCCAGATACGCAGTATTTT	CASRLGQATPDTQYF	-	-	TRBJ2-3	TRBV19
TGTGCCAGCAGTTTTTTAGGGGCAACTAATGAAAAACTGTTTTTT	CASSFLGATNEKLFF	-	-	TRBJ1-4	TRBV28
TGCGCCAGCAGTGAGACGGACCAGGCAGGGAACAATGAGCAGTTCTTC	CASSETDQAGNNEQFF	few	-	TRBJ2-1	TRBV10-1
TGTGCCAGCAGCTTAGATTGGGGGCAGAAAGAGACCCAGTACTTC	CASSLDWGQKETQYF	-	-	TRBJ2-5	TRBV11-2
TGTGCCAGCAGCTCCCACGGCGGGCCGGCCTACGAGCAGTACTTC	CASSSHGGPAYEQYF	-	-	TRBJ2-7	TRBV28
TGTGCCAGCTCCCTTCCAGTGTTGGACTATGGCTACACCTTC	CASSLPVLDYGYTF	-	-	TRBJ1-2	TRBV18
TGTGCCAGTAGTATGGAGTCCTCCTACGAGCAGTACTTC	CASSMESSYEQYF	-	-	TRBJ2-7	TRBV19
TGTGCCAGCAGCTTAGAACTAGCGGGAGGGGAGCAGTTCTTC	CASSLELAGGEQFF	-	TRBD2	TRBJ2-1	TRBV11-2
TGTGCCAGCAGCTTAAGCCCTGCTAGCGGGAGCTACGAGCAGTACTTC	CASSLSPASGSYEQYF	-	TRBD2	TRBJ2-7	TRBV7-3
TGTGCCAGCAGTGAACAGGGGGCGATACAGGGTGAGCAGTTCTTC	CASSEQGAIQGEQFF	-	TRBD1	TRBJ2-1	TRBV2
TGCGCCAGCAGCCCAATGGGCCAGCTTAATGAAAAACTGTTTTTT	CASSPMGQLNEKLFF	few	-	TRBJ1-4	TRBV4-1
TGTGCCAGCAGCACGCGAGGGACAGGGGTTCATTTGAATGAAAAACTGTTTTTT	CASSTRGTGVHLNEKLFF	-	TRBD1	TRBJ1-4	TRBV7-9
TGCGCCAGCAGCTTGGGTACCGGGACAGGGGCCTACGAGCAGTACTTC	CASSLGTGTGAYEQYF	-	TRBD1	TRBJ2-7	TRBV5-1
TGCGCCAGCAGCTTGGTTGCCAGGGACACCGGGGAGCTGTTTTTT	CASSLVARDTGELFF	-	-	TRBJ2-2	TRBV5-1
TGTGCCAGCTCACCGAGGCCCGGGGAGCTGTTTTTT	CASSPRPGELFF	-	-	TRBJ2-2	TRBV18
TGTGCCTGTACGGGGGGTTCGGGGCAGGAGACCCAGTACTTC	CACTGGSGQETQYF	-	TRBD2	TRBJ2-5	TRBV5-8
TGTGCCTGGAGCGAAGGGACAGGGCTTATTGAAGCTTTCTTT	CAWSEGTGLIEAFF	few	TRBD1	TRBJ1-1	TRBV30
TGCGCCAGCAGGCTCCCGGACAGCCTCACAGATACGCAGTATTTT	CASRLPDSLTDTQYF	-	-	TRBJ2-3	TRBV5-1
TGCGCCAGCAGCCAAGAAGTGGGTGGGACGGGAGTGCCGGATGAGCAGTTCTTC	CASSQEVGGTGVPDEQFF	-	-	TRBJ2-1	TRBV4-1
TGCGCCAGCAGGGCCGGGACAGAAATTAACTATGGCTACACCTTC	CASRAGTEINYGYTF	-	TRBD1	TRBJ1-2	TRBV5-1
TGCGCCAGCAGTGGGAGGGAGGGCGGGAACAATGAGCAGTTCTTC	CASSGREGGNNEQFF	-	TRBD2	TRBJ2-1	TRBV4-3
TGCGCCAGCAGCTCCTTAGCGAAACGGGGGGTCTCCTACAATGAGCAGTTCTTC	CASSSLAKRGVSYNEQFF	-	TRBD2	TRBJ2-1	TRBV4-1
TGTGCCAGTAGTATCGCATACTTGATCTCCTACAATGAGCAGTTCTTC	CASSIAYLISYNEQFF	-	-	TRBJ2-1	TRBV19
TGCGCCAGCAGCCAAGAACTCAACACTGAAGCTTTCTTT	CASSQELNTEAFF	once	-	TRBJ1-1	TRBV5-1